Below, 26 T cell receptor beta chains from the same sample are listed, as sequenced in a study of cytomegalovirus exposure and HLA in healthy donors. TCRdb's copy holds only in-frame clones and misses some; the assay was immunoSEQ multiplex PCR. The sample carries 200,000 to 300,000 clones, roughly 87% recorded once. The sample taken for sequencing was PBMCs. These receptors were obtained from a young man in good health and CMV-seropositive.

The rearrangement links TRBV5-1 to TRBJ1-2, with 7 positions matching TRBD1. Trimming removed 3 bases from V and 6 bases from J; junction bases left unmatched: 2. CDR3 length: 12 residues. Germline V gene sequence: CDR1 SGHRS, CDR2 YFSETQ. The CDR3 sequence: CASSSGGNGYTF. CDR3 nucleotides: TGCGCCAGCAGCTCAGGGGGGAATGGCTACACCTTC.

V and J are TRBV5-6 and TRBJ2-1, with no clear D. Trimming shortened V by 5 bases and J by 8 bases, and 8 bases separated the two germline ends. This CDR3 contains 11 residues. Germline values: CDR1 SGHDT, CDR2 YYEEEE. Here the CDR3 DNA reads TGTGCCAGCAGATGGGCGGATGAGCAGTTCTTC. The encoded protein is CASRWADEQFF.

In this sample, this clone turned up once. The chain links TRBV25-1 to TRBJ2-2; TRBD1 is a possible D gene (5 bases). Germline CDR1 is MGHDK and CDR2 is SYGVNS. Trimming cost V 1 base and J 1 base, with 10 bases left between them. The length of the CDR3 is 16 residues. CDR3 bases: TGTGCCAGCAGTGAATCAGGTCAGGGGAACACCGGGGAGCTGTTTTTT. As protein: CASSESGQGNTGELFF.

The gene calls are TRBV7-3 and TRBJ2-3; 14 bases fit TRBD2. The CDR3 is 20 amino acids. With 8 bases clipped from V and 2 bases from J, the junction kept 18 bases outside the gene matches. Germline V gene sequence: CDR1 SGHTA, CDR2 FQGTGA. Written as DNA, the CDR3 is TGTGCCAGCTTTGCCCGCGGACTAGCGGGAGGAGGAAAACACACAGATACGCAGTATTTT. Residues: CASFARGLAGGGKHTDTQYF. The full variable domain, rest sourced from reference TRBV7-3 and TRBJ2-3, is GAGVSQTPSNKVTEKGKYVELRCDPISGHTALYWYRQSLGQGPEFLIYFQGTGAADDSGLPNDRFFAVRPEGSVSTLKIQRTERGDSAVYLCASFARGLAGGGKHTDTQYFGPGTRLTVL.

The chain has TRBV7-9 and TRBJ1-4; D perhaps matches TRBD1 (5 bases). The CDR3 has 13 residues. Germline CDR1 SEHNR, CDR2 FQNEAQ (reference sequence). Trimming pared 3 bases from V and 11 bases from J, leaving 13 bases between. This CDR3 reads CASSLGGSVKLFF. The DNA of the CDR3 is TGTGCCAGCAGCTTGGGGGGGAGCGTGAAACTGTTTTTT.

The CDR3 DNA reads as TGTGCCAGCAGCTTAAGAGTCGACAGGGGAAGGAACGAGCAGTACTTC. Its protein is CASSLRVDRGRNEQYF. The gene calls are TRBV7-9 and TRBJ2-7; 8 nucleotides match TRBD1. Germline lookup yields CDR1 SEHNR and CDR2 FQNEAQ (reference sequence). Trimming took 2 bases from V and 5 from J; bases not matched to a gene: 11. This CDR3 spans 16 amino acids.

This chain links TRBV4-3 with TRBJ1-1, with D tentatively TRBD1 (6 bases). Germline assignment: CDR1 LGHNA and CDR2 YSLEER. V shed 1 base and J shed 4 bases, with 13 bases lying between them. The CDR3 loop spans 15 amino acids. CDR3 residues: CASSQVTGTSTEAFF. CDR3 nucleotides: TGCGCCAGCAGCCAAGTCACAGGGACGAGCACTGAAGCTTTCTTT.

The chain uses TRBV29-1 and TRBJ2-1; D is undetermined. The CDR3 extends over 13 amino acids. The germline V and J ends were trimmed by 4 bases and 7 bases, with 14 bases remaining between them. Per germline, CDR1 SQVTM and CDR2 ANQGSEA. CDR3 residues: CSVVGPAENEQFF. DNA of the CDR3: TGCAGCGTTGTGGGCCCCGCGGAGAATGAGCAGTTCTTC.

The chain carries TRBV30 and TRBJ2-3; 10 bases are shared with TRBD2. The trim removed 3 bases at V and 3 bases at J, leaving 3 bases unmatched. This CDR3 comprises 14 residues. CDR1 is GTSNPN and CDR2 is SVGIG in the germline V gene (reference sequence). This chain's CDR3 is CAWRLAGRTDTQYF. DNA for the CDR3: TGTGCCTGGAGACTAGCGGGAAGGACAGATACGCAGTATTTT.

This clone was found once. The chain carries TRBV30 and TRBJ2-7; TRBD1 agrees at 8 bases. This CDR3 has 11 amino acids. Germline assignment: CDR1 GTSNPN and CDR2 SVGIG (reference sequence). V dropped 5 bases and J dropped 6; count of bases not matched to a gene: 3. CDR3 loop: CAWAQGGEQYF. DNA of the CDR3: TGTGCCTGGGCACAGGGGGGCGAGCAGTACTTC. Together with reference TRBV30 and TRBJ2-7, the CDR3 gives the full variable domain: SQTIHQWPATLVQPVGSPLSLECTVEGTSNPNLYWYRQAAGRGLQLLFYSVGIGQISSEVPQNLSASRPQDRQFILSSKKLLLSDSGFYLCAWAQGGEQYFGPGTRLTVT.

This sequence joins TRBV29-1 and TRBJ1-1; no firm D call. V was trimmed by 7 bases and J by 5 bases, leaving 14 bases between them. Germline CDR1 and CDR2: SQVTM and ANQGSEA. The CDR3 is 12 amino acids. CDR3 loop: CSAKLGRTEAFF. The CDR3 DNA sequence: TGCAGCGCAAAATTAGGACGTACTGAAGCTTTCTTT.

V and J are TRBV5-4 and TRBJ2-5; weak D call: TRBD2 (5 bases). From germline, CDR1 is SGHNT and CDR2 YYREEE (reference sequence). The CDR3 covers 14 residues. Between the trimmed V and J ends, which lost 7 bases and 4 bases, there was a span of 17 bases. The CDR3 nucleotides read TGTGCCAGCGGAGAAGAGGGTCTTGGAGAGACCCAGTACTTC. It encodes CASGEEGLGETQYF.

The rearrangement links TRBV30 to TRBJ2-1; 8 bases fit TRBD1. The CDR3 consists of 14 residues. In germline, CDR1 is GTSNPN, CDR2 SVGIG (reference sequence). J gave up 7 bases and V 2 bases, and 7 bases lay outside the gene matches. The CDR3 DNA is TGTGCCTGGAGTCCCGGACAGGGAGTAAATGAGCAGTTCTTC. Amino acids: CAWSPGQGVNEQFF.

This clone has a handful of counts. The chain has TRBV29-1 and TRBJ1-1; D is uncertain. Trimming shortened V by 8 bases and J by 3 bases, and 13 bases separated the two germline ends. This CDR3 region has 12 residues. Germline CDR1 reads SQVTM; CDR2 reads ANQGSEA. The CDR3 sequence is CSIRPDYTEAFF. The DNA of the CDR3 is TGCAGCATACGACCGGATTACACTGAAGCTTTCTTT.

V and J are TRBV7-9 and TRBJ1-3, with TRBD1 matching over 7 bases. The CDR3 extends over 14 amino acids. The germline CDR1 and CDR2 sequences are SEHNR and FQNEAQ (reference sequence). V shed 5 bases and J 3 bases; nucleotides not matched to a gene: 4. The CDR3 DNA is TGTGCCAGCAGCCCGCAGGGGGGTGGAAACACCATATATTTT. This sequence encodes CASSPQGGGNTIYF.

The CDR3 spells CATSRAAGGGAYEQYF. The DNA of the CDR3 is TGTGCCACCAGCAGAGCAGCGGGAGGGGGGGCCTACGAGCAGTACTTC. The rearrangement uses TRBV15 and TRBJ2-7; 10 bases agree with TRBD2. Trimming at V came to 1 base and at J to 2 bases, leaving 5 bases not matched to a gene. In germline, CDR1 is LNHNV, CDR2 YYDKDF (reference sequence). The CDR3 length is 16 residues. Full variable domain (rest looked up from reference TRBV15 and TRBJ2-7): DAMVIQNPRYQVTQFGKPVTLSCSQTLNHNVMYWYQQKSSQAPKLLFHYYDKDFNNEADTPDNFQSRRPNTSFCFLDIRSPGLGDTAMYLCATSRAAGGGAYEQYFGPGTRLTVT.

This rearrangement joins TRBV6-5 to TRBJ2-2; D remains ambiguous. This CDR3 contains 13 residues. In germline, CDR1 is MNHEY, CDR2 SVGAGI. Trimming cost V 2 bases and J 4 bases, with 5 bases left between them. For the CDR3, the DNA is TGTGCCAGCAGTTACGGCCCCACCGGGGAGCTGTTTTTT. This translates into CASSYGPTGELFF.

This chain links TRBV5-1 with TRBJ2-3, with D tentatively TRBD2 (6 bases). The germline V gene has CDR1 SGHRS and CDR2 YFSETQ. This CDR3 region has 16 residues. With 0 bases removed from V and 2 bases from J, the gap between germline ends came to 13 bases. The CDR3 DNA follows: TGCGCCAGCAGCTTGGACGGGACTCCCCCCACAGATACGCAGTATTTT. Encoded protein: CASSLDGTPPTDTQYF.

This clone was counted only a few times. The chain employs TRBV10-3 and TRBJ2-2; D is unclear. Per the germline V gene, CDR1 is ENHRY and CDR2 is SYGVKD. The CDR3 length is 12 residues. V was cut by 6 bases and J by 5 bases, with 7 bases left in between. The DNA for the CDR3 is TGTGCCATCAGCCACCAAACCGGGGAGCTGTTTTTT. Translating gives CAISHQTGELFF.

The gene calls are TRBV27 and TRBJ2-7, with D perhaps assigned TRBD1 or TRBD2 (6 bases each). Trimming left V 2 bases short and J 4 bases short, with 15 bases between. This CDR3 has 15 amino acids. The germline gives CDR1 MNHEY, CDR2 SMNVEV (reference sequence). CDR3 sequence: CASSLGGTLFYEQYF. CDR3 DNA: TGTGCCAGCAGTTTAGGCGGGACACTTTTTTACGAGCAGTACTTC.

This chain links TRBV27 with TRBJ2-2; 7 nucleotides line up with TRBD1. Trimming cost V 5 bases and J 5 bases; bases outside gene matches: 8. The CDR3 is made up of 15 amino acids. Looked up from germline, CDR1 is MNHEY and CDR2 is SMNVEV (reference sequence). The CDR3 coding sequence is TGTGCCAGCAGTCTACAGGGGTTATCGACCGGGGAGCTGTTTTTT. Its translation: CASSLQGLSTGELFF.

V usage is TRBV5-1 and J usage is TRBJ2-1; 9 bases fit TRBD2. The germline V gene has CDR1 SGHRS and CDR2 YFSETQ. Unmatched junction bases numbered 7, after V lost 2 bases and J lost 7 bases. The CDR3 contains 15 residues. Written as DNA, the CDR3 is TGCGCCAGCAGCTTCTGGCGGGAGGGGGGTAATGAGCAGTTCTTC. It yields the protein CASSFWREGGNEQFF. Filled out from reference TRBV5-1 and TRBJ2-1, the complete variable domain reads KAGVTQTPRYLIKTRGQQVTLSCSPISGHRSVSWYQQTPGQGLQFLFEYFSETQRNKGNFPGRFSGRQFSNSRSEMNVSTLELGDSALYLCASSFWREGGNEQFFGPGTRLTVL.

This sequence joins TRBV29-1 and TRBJ2-1; 7 bases match TRBD2. Germline lookup yields CDR1 SQVTM and CDR2 ANQGSEA. The CDR3 loop spans 12 amino acids. The V and J ends lost 2 bases and 7 bases, in that order; junction bases with no gene match: 2. CDR3 nucleotide sequence: TGCAGCGTTGAAAGGGGAGGGAATGAGCAGTTCTTC. Translation gives CSVERGGNEQFF.

The chain has TRBV30 and TRBJ1-1; no reliable D call. CDR1 and CDR2 from the germline V gene are GTSNPN and SVGIG (reference sequence). V dropped 0 bases and J dropped 1 base, with 6 bases sitting between them. CDR3 length equals 13 residues. The CDR3 spells CAWSVHPNTEAFF. In DNA, the CDR3 is TGTGCCTGGAGTGTACACCCGAACACTGAAGCTTTCTTT.

The chain combines TRBV2 with TRBJ2-1; 14 positions agree with TRBD2. Germline V CDR1 and CDR2: SNHLY, FYNNEI. V was pared by 5 bases and J by 1 base, with 7 bases of the junction left unmatched. The CDR3 runs 18 residues. The CDR3 DNA is TGTGCCAGCAGTCCCCGGACTAGCGGGAGGCCATCCTACAATGAGCAGTTCTTC. This encodes CASSPRTSGRPSYNEQFF.

This clone was counted once. This CDR3 is CASSSQRYTEAFF. CDR3 coding DNA: TGTGCCAGCAGTTCACAGCGGTACACTGAAGCTTTCTTT. V and J are TRBV28 and TRBJ1-1; D is unresolved. Trimming removed 4 bases at V and 3 bases at J, with 9 bases between. CDR1 MDHEN and CDR2 SYDVKM come from the germline V gene. The CDR3 extends over 13 amino acids.